These 4 T cell receptor beta chains originate from one sample sequenced in a study of circulating and synovial CD4+ cells in juvenile arthritis (dated by TCRdb to between 2012 and 2015). Receptor amplification or capture employed the immunoSEQ multiplex PCR assay. TCRdb's version of the immuneACCESS table is confined to in-frame rearrangements and falls short of the full clone set. An unresolved V gene accounts for under half of the shortfall where checked; the remainder is of unknown origin. This sample comprises some 35,000 clones, about 94% of them detected only once. The top ten constitute around 0.64% of the sample. The sequencing sample was made of CD4+ T cells from blood. The source is a human donor with juvenile idiopathic arthritis.

In DNA, the CDR3 is TGTGCCAGCAGCTTAGGCGGGGCCCCGAACACCGGGGAGCTGTTTTTT. Its translation is CASSLGGAPNTGELFF. The chain combines TRBV7-3 with TRBJ2-2; perhaps TRBD2 as D (6 bases). Trimming took off 2 bases at V and 0 bases at J, with 10 bases between the two ends. This CDR3 has 16 amino acids. Germline CDR1 reads SGHTA; CDR2 reads FQGTGA. Drawing the rest from reference TRBV7-3 and TRBJ2-2, the complete variable domain is GAGVSQTPSNKVTEKGKYVELRCDPISGHTALYWYRQSLGQGPEFLIYFQGTGAADDSGLPNDRFFAVRPEGSVSTLKIQRTERGDSAVYLCASSLGGAPNTGELFFGEGSRLTVL.

The V call is TRBV6-5, the J call TRBJ1-5; D may be TRBD1 (5 bases). The germline V and J ends were trimmed by 6 bases and 2 bases, with 11 bases remaining between them. This CDR3 spans 14 amino acids. Per the germline V gene, CDR1 is MNHEY and CDR2 is SVGAGI. CDR3 DNA sequence: TGTGCCAGCAGCCGGACGGGGGGCAATCAGCCCCAGCATTTT. It translates to CASSRTGGNQPQHF.

V and J are TRBV11-1 and TRBJ1-5; no reliable D call. The CDR3 consists of 13 residues. Trimming left V 0 bases short and J 7 bases short, with 7 bases between. Germline V CDR1 and CDR2: SGHAT, FQDESV (reference sequence). The CDR3 protein is CASSLAGDQPQHF. The CDR3 DNA is TGTGCCAGCAGCTTAGCGGGAGACCAGCCCCAGCATTTT.

The gene calls are TRBV7-2 and TRBJ2-5; possible D gene TRBD1, 5 bases. The V end lost 4 bases, the J end lost 5 bases, and 8 bases lay between the germline ends. CDR1 is SGHTA, CDR2 FQGNSA, per germline. The CDR3 is 12 amino acids. The CDR3 here is CASSSQGETQYF. CDR3 DNA sequence: TGTGCCAGCAGCTCCCAGGGTGAGACCCAGTACTTC. The full variable domain, its missing parts supplied by reference TRBV7-2 and TRBJ2-5, is GAGVSQSPSNKVTEKGKDVELRCDPISGHTALYWYRQSLGQGLEFLIYFQGNSAPDKSGLPSDRFSAERTGGSVSTLTIQRTQQEDSAVYLCASSSQGETQYFGPGTRLLVL.